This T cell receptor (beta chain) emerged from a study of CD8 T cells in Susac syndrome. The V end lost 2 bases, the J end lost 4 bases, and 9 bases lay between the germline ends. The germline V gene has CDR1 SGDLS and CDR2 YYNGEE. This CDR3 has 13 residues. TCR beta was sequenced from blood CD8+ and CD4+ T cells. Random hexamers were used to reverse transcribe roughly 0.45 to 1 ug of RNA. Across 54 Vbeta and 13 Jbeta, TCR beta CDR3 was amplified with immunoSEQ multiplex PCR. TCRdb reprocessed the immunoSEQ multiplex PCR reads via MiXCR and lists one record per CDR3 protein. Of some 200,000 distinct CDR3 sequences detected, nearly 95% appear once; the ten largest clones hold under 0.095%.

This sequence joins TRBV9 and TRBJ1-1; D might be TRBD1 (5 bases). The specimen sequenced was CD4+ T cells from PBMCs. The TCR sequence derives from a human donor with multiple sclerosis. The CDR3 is CASSVRQSTEAFF. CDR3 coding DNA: TGTGCCAGCAGCGTTAGACAGAGCACTGAAGCTTTCTTT. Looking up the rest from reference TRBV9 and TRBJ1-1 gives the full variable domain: DSGVTQTPKHLITATGQRVTLRCSPRSGDLSVYWYQQSLDQGLQFLIQYYNGEERAKGNILERFSAQQFPDLHSELNLSSLELGDSALYFCASSVRQSTEAFFGQGTRLTVV.